The entry below gives a single TCR beta chain sequence along with its context. Its antigen is currently unknown. This PCR relied on a set of 60 Vbeta primers and 13 Jbeta primers. Sequencing was performed with immunoSEQ multiplex PCR; in TCRdb, only in-frame clones are kept and a portion is missing. The sample lists 100,000 to 150,000 clones; roughly 86% were seen once. V lost 0 bases, J lost 7 bases, and 14 bases stayed unmatched. In germline, CDR1 is SQVTM, CDR2 ANQGSEA. This CDR3 has 16 residues. The data were obtained in a study of cytomegalovirus exposure and HLA in healthy donors. The study, taken as a whole, reports: According to the study, 150 to 200 TCR beta chains were cytomegalovirus-associated. In a later analysis, parvovirus B19, influenza, CMV and Epstein-Barr virus appeared linked to several top co-occurrence clusters. Reportedly, fewer N-insertions than the approximately 650-donor mean appeared in an Asian-associated ancestry cluster in a later analysis.

The clonotype comes from a man aged 18 to 29 in good health and CMV-seronegative. The source material was PBMCs. V is TRBV29-1 and J is TRBJ2-5; 7 nucleotides line up with TRBD2. The CDR3 nucleotides read TGCAGCGTTGAAGATGGAGGTCCTAGCGGTCTCAGGACCCAGTACTTC. Its translation is CSVEDGGPSGLRTQYF.